One T cell receptor beta chain is described in this entry. Its specific antigen is unknown. No much larger clone exists at a distance of one base, and base qualities are not known. The data stem from a study of blood T cell repertoires in COVID-19 (dated by TCRdb to 2020 to 2021). About the investigation overall: Collaborator samples came from the United States, Italy and Spain and covered acute and convalescent phases of COVID-19. The dataset comprised deeply sampled blood TCRbeta repertoires from subjects exposed to, actively infected with, or recovered from COVID-19. The prospective study material was composed of cDNA or gDNA derived from T cells, B-cell-depleted T cells, or PBMCs. Samples came from the ongoing ImmuneRACE study (first 160 participants) plus 1,254 subjects from 6 global collaborators. The repertoires were released in a freely available public database meant as a resource for research on the immune response to SARS-CoV-2. Sample metadata almost always included a de-identified subject ID, COVID-19 status, age in years and sex. HLA class I and class II types, where available, came from metadata supplied by the sample provider rather than from assay-based typing.

TCRbeta CDR3 regions were amplified from genomic DNA using the immunoSEQ Assay, a bias-controlled multiplex PCR. Concerning the study's data processing: Nucleated cell counts per sample were estimated from amplification of reference gene primers within the assay. To quantify the absolute abundance of each unique TCRbeta CDR3 rearrangement, sequence reads were collapsed and filtered. For each sample, productive Simpson clonality was calculated as the square root of Simpson's diversity index over productive rearrangements. TCRdb carries this immuneACCESS record with in-frame sequences only. Its versions omit some clonotypes, under half of them owing to an unresolved V gene in the studies checked, with the rest unexplained. That table is the source of V, J and clone size, and D and trimming were worked out from the DNA. This sample holds hundreds of thousands of clones; roughly 83% were observed only once. Around 9.9% of the sample is held by the ten biggest clonotypes.

Overall results and qualifications from the work: The quantity of clinical and demographic metadata differed by source and by participant and was supplied without curation.

Reading the germline V gene (reference sequence) gives CDR1 LNHDA and CDR2 SQIVND. The CDR3 numbers 16 residues from cysteine through phenylalanine. The CDR3 DNA has 48 bases and is translated from base 1. Ends trimmed: V by 3 bases, J by 6 bases; bases unmatched to a gene: 10. Each collaborating institution followed its own protocols to collect whole blood in K2EDTA tubes. Collaborator samples were shipped for TCRbeta analysis as frozen whole blood, isolated PBMCs, or DNA extracted from either sample type. The sample comprised peripheral blood. In this chain, TRBV19 is recombined with TRBJ1-5; 8 nucleotides in the junction match TRBD1. This receptor was identified in a woman over 75 with acute or convalescent COVID-19. CDR3 loop: CASSIETGVMGQPQHF. The sequence in DNA is TGTGCCAGTAGTATTGAGACAGGGGTGATGGGTCAGCCCCAGCATTTT.